Listed here are 27 T cell receptor beta chains from one sample, sequenced in a study of CD8+ T cells in alopecia areata. Reverse transcription of extracted RNA yielded cDNA, which provided the sequencing template. Clones were read by immunoSEQ multiplex PCR, and TCRdb kept only the in-frame ones, dropping some. The sample has some 120,000 clones; around 45% are singletons. Specimen: NKG2D-low CD8+ T cells sorted from blood. Receptor source: a human donor with alopecia areata.

The chain couples TRBV7-8 to TRBJ2-3; D not resolved. The CDR3 has 12 amino acids. V was shortened by 1 base and J by 5 bases, with 4 bases between the two germline ends. Germline-derived CDR1 and CDR2 are SGHVS and FQNEAQ. The chain's CDR3 is CASSLGEDTQYF. As DNA, the CDR3 is TGTGCCAGCAGCTTAGGGGAAGATACGCAGTATTTT.

This chain joins TRBV4-1 and TRBJ1-5; D gene uncertain. From germline, CDR1 is MGHRA and CDR2 YSYEKL. V was clipped by 1 base and J by 0 bases, with 10 bases between them. The CDR3 runs 16 residues. The CDR3 loop reads CASSQVPGNSNQPQHF. Here the CDR3 DNA reads TGCGCCAGCAGCCAAGTTCCAGGTAATAGCAATCAGCCCCAGCATTTT.

V usage is TRBV5-6 and J usage is TRBJ1-6; D uncertain. The germline V gene encodes CDR1 SGHDT and CDR2 YYEEEE. The V and J ends lost 0 bases and 8 bases respectively, with 6 bases between them. The CDR3 runs to 13 residues. The CDR3 nucleotides read TGTGCCAGCAGCTTGGGCATCTATTCACCCCTCCACTTT. This codes for CASSLGIYSPLHF. Complete variable domain (other parts from reference TRBV5-6 and TRBJ1-6): DAGVTQSPTHLIKTRGQQVTLRCSPKSGHDTVSWYQQALGQGPQFIFQYYEEEERQRGNFPDRFSGHQFPNYSSELNVNALLLGDSALYLCASSLGIYSPLHFGNGTRLTVT.

V is TRBV2 and J is TRBJ2-7, with D uncertain. The CDR3 totals 10 residues. V was clipped by 5 bases and J by 6 bases, with 5 bases between them. The germline V gene has CDR1 SNHLY and CDR2 FYNNEI. CDR3 in DNA: TGTGCCAGCAGTAAGACCGAGCAGTACTTC. It encodes CASSKTEQYF.

Concerning this clone itself: At one boundary the junction diverges from the germline segment, which might be a read error. The CDR3 DNA is TGTGCCAGCAGCTTGGAATTGACCCAGTACTTC. Protein sequence: CASSLELTQYF. This chain uses TRBV5-1 with TRBJ2-5; D unclear. CDR3 length: 11 residues. Per the germline V gene, CDR1 is SGHRS and CDR2 is YFSETQ.

The chain combines TRBV4-3 with TRBJ2-1; no firm D call. The CDR3 length is 14 residues. Looked up from germline, CDR1 is LGHNA and CDR2 is YSLEER. V was trimmed by 1 base and J by 4 bases, leaving 8 bases between them. DNA for the CDR3: TGCGCCAGCAGCCAAGGGCATAGATACAATGAGCAGTTCTTC. As protein: CASSQGHRYNEQFF.

V gene TRBV27 combines with J gene TRBJ1-6; D remains unclear. Trimming took 3 bases from V and 6 from J, leaving 3 bases between them. This CDR3 contains 12 residues. The germline V gene encodes CDR1 MNHEY and CDR2 SMNVEV (reference sequence). The CDR3 region is CASSFSNSPLHF. Written as DNA, the CDR3 is TGTGCCAGCAGTTTCAGTAATTCACCCCTCCACTTT.

This clone has just a few counts. This rearrangement joins TRBV19 to TRBJ2-1, with D perhaps matching TRBD2 (6 bases). This CDR3 has 14 amino acids. V was trimmed by 5 bases and J by 2 bases, leaving 10 bases between them. CDR1 is LNHDA and CDR2 is SQIVND in the germline V gene (reference sequence). The CDR3 protein is CASSPWGAYNEQFF. CDR3 DNA: TGTGCCAGTAGTCCCTGGGGGGCCTACAATGAGCAGTTCTTC.

The rearrangement links TRBV30 to TRBJ2-7, with 7 bases aligning to TRBD1. Germline V CDR1 and CDR2: GTSNPN, SVGIG (reference sequence). This CDR3 is 13 amino acids long. V trimming: 6 bases; J trimming: 7 bases; junction bases outside the gene matches: 12. CDR3 region: CACLGTALGEQYF. The CDR3, as DNA: TGTGCCTGCCTCGGGACAGCCCTAGGTGAGCAGTACTTC.

The chain couples TRBV19 to TRBJ2-1; tentatively, D is TRBD1 (6 bases). The germline gives CDR1 LNHDA, CDR2 SQIVND (reference sequence). V lost 6 bases to trimming and J lost 8 bases, with 11 bases between them. The CDR3 is made up of 12 amino acids. For the CDR3, the DNA is TGTGCCAGTAGCCAAACAGGGCATGAGCAGTTCTTC. Protein: CASSQTGHEQFF.

The genes are TRBV29-1 and TRBJ1-2; 7 nucleotides align to TRBD1. The junction had 2 bases not matched to a gene; V was cut back by 4 bases and J by 0 bases. Per germline, CDR1 SQVTM and CDR2 ANQGSEA. This CDR3 spans 13 amino acids. CDR3 protein: CSVATGANYGYTF. The CDR3 DNA reads TGCAGCGTTGCCACAGGGGCTAACTATGGCTACACCTTC.

The chain uses TRBV4-1 and TRBJ1-2, with TRBD1 as a possible D gene (5 bases). The V gene's germline CDR1 is MGHRA and CDR2 YSYEKL. V lost 0 bases and J 2 bases, leaving 19 bases between the germline ends. This CDR3 is built from 18 residues. Here the CDR3 reads CASSQDPVQGTSNYGYTF. The CDR3 DNA reads TGCGCCAGCAGCCAAGATCCTGTCCAGGGAACATCGAACTATGGCTACACCTTC.

This chain links TRBV13 with TRBJ2-5; the D is unclear. V was cut by 7 bases and J by 5 bases, with 14 bases left in between. CDR3 length equals 13 residues. CDR1 is PRHDT, CDR2 FYEKMQ, per germline (reference sequence). CDR3 residues: CASKPESAETQYF. CDR3 nucleotides: TGTGCCAGCAAACCTGAATCAGCGGAGACCCAGTACTTC.

This clone came up a few times. The chain couples TRBV7-2 to TRBJ2-7, with D perhaps TRBD1 or TRBD2 (7 bases each). V was shortened by 4 bases and J by 7 bases, with 20 bases between the two germline ends. The CDR3 covers 15 residues. Germline V gene sequence: CDR1 SGHTA, CDR2 FQGNSA. DNA of the CDR3: TGTGCCAGCAGCTCAAAAGGGGGCAGCGGGGAAGAGCAGTACTTC. As protein: CASSSKGGSGEEQYF.

The chain has TRBV29-1 and TRBJ2-2; 7 nucleotides line up with TRBD2. J was trimmed by 1 base and V by 7 bases; bases with no gene match: 9. The CDR3 has 15 residues. Looked up from germline, CDR1 is SQVTM and CDR2 is ANQGSEA. The CDR3 reads CSALGGFGNTGELFF. DNA for the CDR3: TGCAGCGCCCTGGGGGGGTTCGGGAACACCGGGGAGCTGTTTTTT.

This chain links TRBV30 with TRBJ2-2; 13 bases fit TRBD2. J was trimmed by 9 bases and V by 3 bases; bases with no gene match: 4. CDR3 length equals 14 residues. Germline-derived CDR1 and CDR2 are GTSNPN and SVGIG (reference sequence). For the CDR3, the DNA is TGTGCCTGGAGCCCCGGGACTAGCGGGAGGGAGCTGTTTTTT. This translates into CAWSPGTSGRELFF. Full variable domain (rest looked up from reference TRBV30 and TRBJ2-2): SQTIHQWPATLVQPVGSPLSLECTVEGTSNPNLYWYRQAAGRGLQLLFYSVGIGQISSEVPQNLSASRPQDRQFILSSKKLLLSDSGFYLCAWSPGTSGRELFFGEGSRLTVL.

This clone occurred a few times. This sample also contains other DNA sequences that code for the same CDR3. The V call is TRBV29-1, the J call TRBJ2-7; D may match TRBD1 or TRBD2 (5 bases each). CDR3 length: 12 amino acids. V lost 7 bases and J lost 2, with 12 bases in between. Germline CDR1 reads SQVTM; CDR2 reads ANQGSEA. The CDR3 coding sequence is TGCAGCGCCTGGGACGGGGCCTACGAGCAGTACTTC. This codes for CSAWDGAYEQYF.

V and J are TRBV7-9 and TRBJ2-5, with TRBD2 as a possible D gene (6 bases). The CDR3 has 14 residues. The V gene lost 5 bases and the J gene lost 5 bases, with 15 bases spanning the gap. CDR1 is SEHNR and CDR2 is FQNEAQ in the germline V gene (reference sequence). The CDR3 DNA sequence: TGTGCCAGCAGCCACAACCGGGACTCGGAGACCCAGTACTTC. Its protein is CASSHNRDSETQYF. Complete variable domain (other parts from reference TRBV7-9 and TRBJ2-5): DTGVSQNPRHKITKRGQNVTFRCDPISEHNRLYWYRQTLGQGPEFLTYFQNEAQLEKSRLLSDRFSAERPKGSFSTLEIQRTEQGDSAMYLCASSHNRDSETQYFGPGTRLLVL.

The V and J genes are TRBV2 and TRBJ1-1; D remains ambiguous. Between the trimmed V and J ends, which lost 7 bases and 5 bases, there was a span of 5 bases. This CDR3 has 10 amino acids. Germline V gene lookup returns CDR1 SNHLY and CDR2 FYNNEI. The CDR3 bases are TGTGCCAGCACGGGGACTGAAGCTTTCTTT. Amino acid sequence: CASTGTEAFF.

The rearrangement links TRBV30 to TRBJ2-5; 7 nucleotides match TRBD1. In germline, CDR1 is GTSNPN, CDR2 SVGIG (reference sequence). The CDR3 is 14 residues long. The junction had 5 bases not matched to a gene; V was cut back by 2 bases and J by 2 bases. CDR3 DNA: TGTGCCTGGAGTCGGGGACAGACACAAGAGACCCAGTACTTC. Amino acids: CAWSRGQTQETQYF.

The chain carries TRBV2 and TRBJ2-1; weak D call: TRBD2 (5 bases). V shed 4 bases and J shed 8 bases, with 9 bases lying between them. The CDR3 has 12 residues. CDR1 SNHLY and CDR2 FYNNEI come from the germline V gene. The CDR3 protein is CASSGGPHEQFF. CDR3 coding DNA: TGTGCCAGCAGTGGCGGGCCACATGAGCAGTTCTTC.

The chain is built from TRBV29-1 and TRBJ1-1; no clear D. Germline lookup yields CDR1 SQVTM and CDR2 ANQGSEA. Trimming cost V 6 bases and J 5 bases, with 10 bases left between them. The CDR3 consists of 11 residues. For the CDR3, the DNA is TGCAGCGTCCGAACGAGGACTGAAGCTTTCTTT. Translated: CSVRTRTEAFF.

This clone is categorized as medium-sized (0.01 to 0.1%). At the DNA level, this CDR3 is encoded by other sequences in the same sample as well. The rearrangement uses TRBV28 and TRBJ2-5; D uncertain. In germline, CDR1 is MDHEN, CDR2 SYDVKM. The germline V and J ends were trimmed by 6 bases and 4 bases, with 3 bases remaining between them. The length of the CDR3 is 10 residues. As DNA, the CDR3 is TGTGCCAGCAGGGGAGAGACCCAGTACTTC. It is translated as CASRGETQYF.

V usage is TRBV28 and J usage is TRBJ1-6; D not certain. This CDR3 contains 13 residues. Germline V gene lookup returns CDR1 MDHEN and CDR2 SYDVKM. Trimming removed 7 bases from V and 7 bases from J, with 11 bases in between. The CDR3 DNA reads TGTGCCAGCAAAAACCCCCGGAATTCACCCCTCCACTTT. It translates to CASKNPRNSPLHF.

The chain has TRBV29-1 and TRBJ1-2; 9 positions match TRBD1. V lost 5 bases, J lost 4 bases, and 5 bases stayed unmatched. CDR3 size: 13 residues. CDR1 is SQVTM, CDR2 ANQGSEA, per germline. The CDR3 DNA follows: TGCAGCGTTCGGGACAGGGAATCCTATGGCTACACCTTC. Its protein product is CSVRDRESYGYTF.

The rearrangement uses TRBV6-4 and TRBJ2-3; 11 bases line up with TRBD2. CDR3 length: 15 amino acids. In germline, CDR1 is MRHNA, CDR2 SNTAGT. J gave up 4 bases and V 2 bases, and 2 bases lay outside the gene matches. The DNA for the CDR3 is TGTGCCAGCAGTGACGCTAGCGGGGGGCCAGATACGCAGTATTTT. Its translation: CASSDASGGPDTQYF.

This clone was seen more than once but under ten times. The gene calls are TRBV29-1 and TRBJ2-1; 8 bases map to TRBD2. The CDR3 has 13 residues. Losses at the gene ends were 7 bases for V and 7 bases for J; bases not matched to a gene: 9. Germline V gene sequence: CDR1 SQVTM, CDR2 ANQGSEA. CDR3 region: CSDDGGGSNEQFF. CDR3 nucleotide sequence: TGCAGCGATGACGGCGGGGGGTCTAATGAGCAGTTCTTC.